Listed here are 9 T cell receptor beta chains from one sample, sequenced in a study of T cell responses to AZD1222 COVID-19 vaccine. This table comes from immunoSEQ multiplex PCR, and its TCRdb copy is limited to in-frame clones, with some not included. The sample carries about 110,000 clones, 88% recorded once. The sample in question was peripheral blood, obtained on day 0 of AZD1222 vaccination. These receptors originate from an adult in good health.

The rearrangement joins TRBV25-1 to TRBJ2-2; D remains unclear. Germline values: CDR1 MGHDK, CDR2 SYGVNS. CDR3 length: 13 amino acids. Trimming took 1 base from V and 6 from J, leaving 6 bases between them. This CDR3 is CASSEWSAGELFF. The CDR3, as DNA: TGTGCCAGCAGTGAATGGTCAGCCGGGGAGCTGTTTTTT.

This clone was seen a single time. The chain employs TRBV15 and TRBJ1-2, with D tentatively TRBD1 (6 bases). V was pared by 1 base and J by 6 bases, with 9 bases between. There are 13 residues in the CDR3. Germline values: CDR1 LNHNV, CDR2 YYDKDF (reference sequence). Here the CDR3 DNA reads TGTGCCACCAGCAGAGCACAGGGTCATGGCTACACCTTC. It codes for CATSRAQGHGYTF.

V usage is TRBV24-1 and J usage is TRBJ2-2; tentative D call: TRBD1 (6 bases). Trimming took off 9 bases at V and 7 bases at J, with 11 bases between the two ends. Germline CDR1 reads KGHDR; CDR2 reads SFDVKD. The CDR3 covers 12 residues. As DNA, the CDR3 is TGTGCCACCGAGGGGGATGGCGGGGAGCTGTTTTTT. It codes for CATEGDGGELFF.

The chain joins TRBV7-8 to TRBJ1-2; weak D call: TRBD1 (6 bases). Per the germline V gene, CDR1 is SGHVS and CDR2 is FQNEAQ. The CDR3 extends over 13 amino acids. Trimming pared 5 bases from V and 7 bases from J, leaving 14 bases between. The CDR3 sequence is CASSRGEPFGYTF. The CDR3, as DNA: TGTGCCAGCAGCAGGGGGGAACCTTTTGGCTACACCTTC.

The chain is built from TRBV23-1 and TRBJ1-5, with D unclear. TRBV23-1 is an ORF, and what it does is uncertain. The CDR3 is 17 amino acids. Deletions cut 2 bases from V and 0 bases from J, with 14 bases between. In DNA, the CDR3 is TGCGCCAGCAGTCAAACGGAGGAGGCTTATAGCAATCAGCCCCAGCATTTT. Translation: CASSQTEEAYSNQPQHF.

The J gene is TRBJ1-3, the V gene TRBV4-1, with D hard to call. Trimming pared 0 bases from V and 7 bases from J, leaving 10 bases between. This CDR3 is built from 14 residues. Germline CDR1 and CDR2: MGHRA and YSYEKL. DNA of the CDR3: TGCGCCAGCAGCCAAGAGGGAGTAGTCAACACCATATATTTT. Protein product: CASSQEGVVNTIYF.

The CDR3 DNA is TGTGCCAGCAGCTGGGGACGCTCGAACACCGGGGAGCTGTTTTTT. Translating it yields CASSWGRSNTGELFF. The V and J genes are TRBV5-8 and TRBJ2-2, with D possibly called TRBD1 or TRBD2 (5 bases each). Trimming took off 3 bases at V and 0 bases at J, with 9 bases between the two ends. Germline CDR1 and CDR2: SGHTS and YDEGEE. This CDR3 spans 15 amino acids. Full variable domain (rest looked up from reference TRBV5-8 and TRBJ2-2): EAGVTQSPTHLIKTRGQQATLRCSPISGHTSVYWYQQALGLGLQFLLWYDEGEERNRGNFPPRFSGRQFPNYSSELNVNALELEDSALYLCASSWGRSNTGELFFGEGSRLTVL.

The chain uses TRBV6-1 and TRBJ1-5; 10 positions match TRBD1. The germline V gene encodes CDR1 MNHNS and CDR2 SASEGT. The V segment lost 2 bases and the J segment 0 bases; nucleotides outside the gene matches: 4. The CDR3 length is 17 residues. For the CDR3, the DNA is TGTGCCAGCAGTGAATCGGGGACAGGGGATAGCAATCAGCCCCAGCATTTT. It translates to CASSESGTGDSNQPQHF.

The chain has TRBV9 and TRBJ2-7, with D tentatively TRBD1 (5 bases). V was shortened by 3 bases and J by 3 bases, with 10 bases between the two germline ends. This CDR3 spans 13 amino acids. Germline CDR1 SGDLS, CDR2 YYNGEE. The CDR3: CASSGARVYEQYF. In DNA form, the CDR3 reads TGTGCCAGCAGCGGGGCCAGGGTCTACGAGCAGTACTTC.